What follows is one T cell receptor beta chain and its context. The antigen is undetermined. The data derive from a study of cytomegalovirus exposure and HLA in healthy donors. General observations from the study: TCR beta V- and J-gene trimming, according to a later analysis, was linked to a missense DCLRE1C variant. Reports described diagnosis of cytomegalovirus status by the classifier as highly specific and sensitive.

The CDR3 has 17 amino acids. Per the germline V gene, CDR1 is MDHEN and CDR2 is SYDVKM. The V and J ends lost 5 bases and 0 bases respectively, with 19 bases between them. PCR was performed using 60 Vbeta and 13 Jbeta primers. Generated by immunoSEQ multiplex PCR, the TCRdb table keeps only in-frame clones and is missing some. The top ten clones hold 1.5% to 2% of a sample with some 170,000 clones, 77% of them seen once. V and J are TRBV28 and TRBJ2-5, with D maybe TRBD2 (6 bases). Sequenced sample: PBMCs. This TCR derives from a woman in her twenties or thirties in good health and CMV-seronegative. This chain's CDR3 is CASSVAAYKRYQETQYF. The CDR3 DNA follows: TGTGCCAGCAGTGTAGCGGCTTACAAGCGTTACCAAGAGACCCAGTACTTC.